This T cell receptor beta chain derives from a study of CD8 T cells in Susac syndrome. Study-level background: Sequenced Susac syndrome patients included roughly six with active disease and about 8 who were in remission.

The length of the CDR3 is 13 residues. V was trimmed by 2 bases and J by 4 bases, leaving 9 bases between them. CDR1 SQVTM and CDR2 ANQGSEA come from the germline V gene. Findings and caveats of the study: Acknowledgment was made by the study that its TCR sequencing and HLA analysis involved a relatively small number of individuals.

Notes on this clonotype: Its specificity is not known.

TEMRA cells were FACS-enriched, unlike CD8+ and CD4+ T cells, which were negatively isolated. About 0.5 to 1 ug RNA was reverse transcribed with random hexamers. TCRdb reprocessed the immunoSEQ multiplex PCR reads via MiXCR and lists one record per CDR3 protein. The sample yields 240,000 or so distinct CDR3 sequences, almost 97% seen once. The sequencing sample was made of CD4+ T cells from PBMCs. The chain combines TRBV29-1 with TRBJ2-1, with D tentatively TRBD2 (6 bases). The receptor was derived from a human donor with Susac syndrome. The CDR3 DNA is TGCAGCGTTGAATCCCGGGAGTACAATGAGCAGTTCTTC. Translating gives CSVESREYNEQFF.